This T cell receptor beta chain stems from a study of T-cell memory formation after mild COVID-19. TCRdb re-analysed the 5' RACE reads in MiXCR, keeping a single row per CDR3 protein. Of roughly 190,000 distinct CDR3 sequences listed, about 17% are singletons. This clonotype was detected only a few times. This CDR3 spans 15 amino acids. Germline assignment: CDR1 MNHEY and CDR2 SVGEGT. The V gene lost 8 bases and the J gene lost 1 base, with 14 bases spanning the gap. This rearrangement joins TRBV6-2 or TRBV6-3 to TRBJ2-2, with a tentative D call TRBD1 (6 bases). The specimen was PBMCs or a T cell subset sorted from them (not recorded which). The sequence came from an adult woman who had mild COVID-19 (a few samples of this study predate the infection). Cell type and time point are not known. The CDR3 here is CASASGVLNTGELFF. The CDR3 DNA sequence: TGTGCCAGCGCCTCAGGGGTTCTGAACACCGGGGAGCTGTTTTTT.